The rows below give T cell receptor beta chains drawn from one sample of a study of identical twins. A single record per CDR3 protein comes from TCRdb applying MiXCR to the 5' RACE reads. The data show roughly 770,000 distinct CDR3 sequences, with about 20% seen just once and around 14% held by the top ten. Separately, the same data were catalogued under a study of T cells expressing NK-cell markers.

Sequences were obtained from PBMCs. The receptor source for this set is a woman under 30 in good health. The CDR3 runs from the conserved cysteine through the conserved F or W. The D gene is left open where the match is weak. Not every row has a clone size; where given, it reads once, few, many or a size class.

j_call	d_call	clone_size	v_call	cdr3_nt	cdr3_aa
TRBJ2-5	NA	NA	TRBV11-2	TGTGCCAGCAGCTCCGTGGACAGAGAGCAAGAGACCCAGTACTTC	CASSSVDREQETQYF
TRBJ2-7	NA	NA	TRBV12-3/TRBV12-4	TGTGCCAGCACCTCGGAACCACCGAGGGACGAGCAGTACTTC	CASTSEPPRDEQYF
TRBJ2-1	TRBD1	few	TRBV5-5	TGTGCCAGCACCACTTGGACAGGCTACAATGAGCAGTTCTTC	CASTTWTGYNEQFF
TRBJ2-5	NA	few	TRBV11-2	TGTGCCAGCAGCTTAGGACTAGTAGCGACCCAGTACTTC	CASSLGLVATQYF
TRBJ2-1	TRBD2	NA	TRBV7-2	TGTGCCAGCAGCTTAGTAGGCGGGGGGGCAACCTACAATGAGCAGTTCTTC	CASSLVGGGATYNEQFF
TRBJ2-2	TRBD2	few	TRBV5-1	TGCGCCAGCAGCCCCGAACCTAGCGGTACCGGGGAGCTGTTTTTT	CASSPEPSGTGELFF
TRBJ2-3	NA	NA	TRBV27	TGTGCCAGCAGTTCACTTTCCTCGGGGTCCCAAAGGTATTTT	CASSSLSSGSQRYF
TRBJ2-2	NA	NA	TRBV14	TGTGCCAGCAGCCTACCTGGAGGAGCGAACACCGGGGAGCTGTTTTTT	CASSLPGGANTGELFF
TRBJ1-2	NA	NA	TRBV20-1	TGCAGTGCTAAGACCCCCTGGGCCTATGGCTACACCTTC	CSAKTPWAYGYTF
TRBJ2-2	NA	few	TRBV12-3/TRBV12-4	TGTGCCAGCAGTTTGGTCAGACACACCGGGGAGCTGTTTTTT	CASSLVRHTGELFF
TRBJ2-3	TRBD1	NA	TRBV7-3	TGTGCCAGCAGTCCGAGGACAGGGAGAGGAGATACGCAGTATTTT	CASSPRTGRGDTQYF
TRBJ2-5	NA	NA	TRBV20-1	TGCAGTGTCATTGGCGAGACCCAGTACTTC	CSVIGETQYF
TRBJ2-5	TRBD1	NA	TRBV29-1	TGCAGCGTTGCAGGGGGCGAGATACCCCAGCAAGAGACCCAGTACTTC	CSVAGGEIPQQETQYF
TRBJ2-7	NA	few	TRBV5-5	TGTGCCAGCAAAGTGGAGGAGGGGTCCCACGAGCAGTACTTC	CASKVEEGSHEQYF
TRBJ2-1	NA	NA	TRBV25-1	TGTGCCAGCAGTGATCGGACACTCTCCTACAATGAGCAGTTCTTC	CASSDRTLSYNEQFF
TRBJ2-7	TRBD1	few	TRBV15	TGTGCCACCAGCTACGAGGACAGGCCCCTCTACGAGCAGTACTTC	CATSYEDRPLYEQYF
TRBJ2-3	NA	few	TRBV20-1	TGCAGTGCTAGAGACGGTAGCGGCCTCACAGATACGCAGTATTTT	CSARDGSGLTDTQYF
TRBJ2-3	NA	NA	TRBV3-1	TGTGCCAGCAGCCCCCGTGGGGGACCGGACACAGATACGCAGTATTTT	CASSPRGGPDTDTQYF
TRBJ1-1	TRBD1	many	TRBV7-9	TGTGCCAGCAGCCGAGGTGGACAGGGGAGCGCTGAAGCTTTCTTT	CASSRGGQGSAEAFF
TRBJ2-3	NA	few	TRBV7-9	TGTGCCAGCAGCTGGTCGGGGGAGATCACGCAGTATTTT	CASSWSGEITQYF
TRBJ2-3	NA	NA	TRBV12-3/TRBV12-4	TGTGCCAGCAGTAGCCCCATCACAGATACGCAGTATTTT	CASSSPITDTQYF
TRBJ2-1	NA	NA	TRBV12-5	TGTGCTAGTGGCCCGGGTGGGACACAAGACTTC	CASGPGGTQDF
TRBJ1-6	TRBD1	few	TRBV7-9	TGTGCCAGCAGCTTCCGCAGGGGGGTCCAGGGGGATTCACCCCTCCACTTT	CASSFRRGVQGDSPLHF
TRBJ2-1	TRBD2	NA	TRBV12-3/TRBV12-4	TGTGCCAGCAGTTCCACCACCACCCTAGCGGCCAGCTCCTACAATGAGCAGTTCTTC	CASSSTTTLAASSYNEQFF
TRBJ2-5	TRBD2	few	TRBV5-1	TGCGCCAGCAGCTTGGCTTGGATAGCGGGGCTTCAAGAGACCCAGTACTTC	CASSLAWIAGLQETQYF
TRBJ2-3	NA	few	TRBV16	TGTGCCAGCAGCCAATCGACCGGGATAATCACAGATACGCAGTATTTT	CASSQSTGIITDTQYF
TRBJ2-7	TRBD1	NA	TRBV6-1	TGTGCCAGCAGGCGCGGACAGGGCTACGAGCAGTACTTC	CASRRGQGYEQYF
TRBJ2-3	NA	many	TRBV6-5	TGTGCCAGCAGTTACTCCGGTACTGATACGCAGTATTTT	CASSYSGTDTQYF
TRBJ1-4	NA	few	TRBV12-3/TRBV12-4	TGTGCCAGCAGTTATTGGCAGAATGAAAAACTGTTTTTT	CASSYWQNEKLFF
TRBJ2-1	TRBD2	many	TRBV4-1	TGCGCCAGCAGCCAAGATGGGCCTAGCGGGGGGCGCGATGAGCAGTTCTTC	CASSQDGPSGGRDEQFF
TRBJ1-1	NA	few	TRBV7-9	TGTGCCAGCAGCACCGTGGACGGGGCGAACACTGAAGCTTTCTTT	CASSTVDGANTEAFF
TRBJ1-2	TRBD1	few	TRBV20-1	TGCAGTGGTACAGGGGGCGCGGGTGGCTACACCTTC	CSGTGGAGGYTF
TRBJ2-1	NA	NA	TRBV7-9	TGTGCCAGCAGCTTAGTAGCCTCCTACAATGAGCAGTTCTTC	CASSLVASYNEQFF
TRBJ2-4	NA	NA	TRBV27	TGTGCCAGCAGTCCCGGGGACGGGCGGGACATTCAGTACTTC	CASSPGDGRDIQYF
TRBJ2-2	NA	NA	TRBV3-1	TGTGCCAGCAGCCATCTGATACGTGGTAAAAGGACCGGGGAGCTGTTTTTT	CASSHLIRGKRTGELFF
TRBJ1-5	NA	NA	TRBV19	TGTGCCAGTAGTCAACAGACAGGTCGGGGCAATCAGCCCCAGCATTTT	CASSQQTGRGNQPQHF
TRBJ2-6	TRBD1	few	TRBV5-5	TGTGCCAGCAGCCTGGCGGTACAGGGGGATGGGGCCAACGTCCTGACTTTC	CASSLAVQGDGANVLTF
TRBJ2-3	NA	NA	TRBV5-1	TGCGCCAGCAGTCAAACGGGACTCCGCACAGATACGCAGTATTTT	CASSQTGLRTDTQYF
TRBJ2-1	TRBD2	NA	TRBV5-6	TGTGCCAGCAGCTTATTAGCGGGGGGGATCTACAATGAGCAGTTCTTC	CASSLLAGGIYNEQFF
TRBJ2-7	NA	NA	TRBV5-1	TGCGCCAGCACCGCTTCGACACTTGGTGAGCGGTACGATTACGAGCAGTACTTC	CASTASTLGERYDYEQYF
TRBJ2-5	TRBD1	NA	TRBV10-3	TGTGCCATGGGCGAAGGGACAGGGGACGAGACCCAGTACTTC	CAMGEGTGDETQYF